This passage covers 12 T cell receptor beta chains from one sample sequenced in a study of T cells after somatic rescue of genetic block. Produced via immunoSEQ multiplex PCR; TCRdb's table is partial and in-frame only. The top ten clones hold roughly 2.8% of a sample with 68,000 or so clones, 85% to 95% of them seen once. The sequenced sample consisted of peripheral blood mononuclear cells (PBMCs). The receptor source for this set is a man in his forties or fifties.

V gene TRBV18 combines with J gene TRBJ2-5; D not certain. Germline V CDR1 and CDR2: KGHSH, LQKENI. Trimming stripped 5 bases from V and 3 bases from J, with 16 bases between. There are 15 residues in the CDR3. This CDR3 reads CASSSEMLEKETQYF. In DNA, the CDR3 is TGTGCCAGCTCATCCGAGATGCTCGAAAAAGAGACCCAGTACTTC.

V gene TRBV2 combines with J gene TRBJ1-4; the D is unclear. V was trimmed by 3 bases and J by 8 bases, leaving 7 bases between them. Germline loops: CDR1 SNHLY, CDR2 FYNNEI. CDR3 size: 12 residues. CDR3 sequence: CASSDNSEKLFF. The DNA of the CDR3 is TGTGCCAGCAGTGATAATAGCGAAAAACTGTTTTTT.

In its sample, this clone was seen once. J is TRBJ2-1 and V is TRBV7-9; no firm D call. Trimming pared 2 bases from V and 5 bases from J, leaving 4 bases between. Germline loops: CDR1 SEHNR, CDR2 FQNEAQ (reference sequence). The CDR3 runs 12 residues. The CDR3 region has the DNA TGTGCCAGCAGCTTAACAGACAATGAGCAGTTCTTC. Amino acid sequence: CASSLTDNEQFF.

This chain joins TRBV2 and TRBJ1-1; D not certain. V was shortened by 8 bases and J by 0 bases, with 10 bases between the two germline ends. Germline V gene data show CDR1 as SNHLY and CDR2 as FYNNEI. The CDR3 runs to 13 residues. CDR3 bases: TGTGCCAGCGCACTCCAAATGAACACTGAAGCTTTCTTT. It translates to CASALQMNTEAFF.

The V gene is TRBV9, the J gene TRBJ2-3; tentative D call: TRBD2 (7 bases). V was cut by 3 bases and J by 4 bases, with 15 bases left in between. Germline lookup yields CDR1 SGDLS and CDR2 YYNGEE. This CDR3 has 15 residues. The CDR3 loop is CASSERGGPPDTQYF. In DNA form, the CDR3 reads TGTGCCAGCAGCGAGCGCGGGGGCCCGCCAGATACGCAGTATTTT.

The chain couples TRBV6-5 to TRBJ2-7, with 8 bases identical to TRBD1. Germline lookup yields CDR1 MNHEY and CDR2 SVGAGI. Germline trimming cut 4 bases from V and 9 bases from J; bases unmatched to any gene: 5. CDR3 length equals 12 residues. The CDR3 nucleotides read TGTGCCAGCAGTTCAGGACAGGGAGGGCAGTACTTC. Residues: CASSSGQGGQYF.

The chain uses TRBV6-1 and TRBJ2-3, with TRBD1 matching 7 bases. This CDR3 is 16 amino acids long. The V segment lost 2 bases and the J segment 2 bases; nucleotides outside the gene matches: 7. Germline CDR1 MNHNS, CDR2 SASEGT. CDR3 in DNA: TGTGCCAGCAGTGAATCGGTGACAGGGTACACAGATACGCAGTATTTT. Protein product: CASSESVTGYTDTQYF.

The chain recombines TRBV7-2 with TRBJ1-2, with D possibly TRBD1 on 6 matching bases. V was trimmed by 0 bases and J by 4 bases, leaving 12 bases between them. Germline CDR1 reads SGHTA; CDR2 reads FQGNSA. The CDR3 spans 15 residues. For the CDR3, the DNA is TGTGCCAGCAGCTTAGCTAGGGGGGCAGGCTATGGCTACACCTTC. This sequence encodes CASSLARGAGYGYTF.

This sequence joins TRBV4-2 and TRBJ1-5, with D possibly being TRBD1 (5 bases). The V gene lost 0 bases and the J gene lost 3 bases, with 9 bases spanning the gap. This CDR3 comprises 15 residues. Germline V CDR1 and CDR2: LGHNA, YNFKEQ. The CDR3 region is CASSQDRGSNQPQHF. As DNA, the CDR3 is TGTGCCAGCAGCCAAGACCGGGGCTCCAATCAGCCCCAGCATTTT.

The chain joins TRBV30 to TRBJ1-6; D perhaps matches TRBD1 (5 bases). CDR3 size: 18 residues. CDR1 GTSNPN and CDR2 SVGIG come from the germline V gene (reference sequence). V lost 3 bases, J lost 1 base, and 19 bases lay in between. As DNA, the CDR3 is TGTGCCTGGAGGGGTAGGGGCCTCGAGTTTTCCTATAATTCACCCCTCCACTTT. It translates to CAWRGRGLEFSYNSPLHF. The full variable domain, its missing parts supplied by reference TRBV30 and TRBJ1-6, is SQTIHQWPATLVQPVGSPLSLECTVEGTSNPNLYWYRQAAGRGLQLLFYSVGIGQISSEVPQNLSASRPQDRQFILSSKKLLLSDSGFYLCAWRGRGLEFSYNSPLHFGNGTRLTVT.

The rearrangement links TRBV28 to TRBJ2-7; no reliable D call. This CDR3 spans 12 amino acids. Germline CDR1 and CDR2: MDHEN and SYDVKM. Trimming shortened V by 1 base and J by 4 bases, and 5 bases separated the two germline ends. CDR3 nucleotides: TGTGCCAGCAGTTTATCTAGATACGAGCAGTACTTC. Its translation is CASSLSRYEQYF.

V gene TRBV7-9 combines with J gene TRBJ2-1; 7 bases are a match to TRBD2. Germline CDR1 reads SEHNR; CDR2 reads FQNEAQ (reference sequence). The length of the CDR3 is 12 residues. Unmatched junction bases numbered 7, after V lost 5 bases and J lost 12 bases. The CDR3 loop reads CASSPQTSSQFF. CDR3 sequence (DNA): TGTGCCAGCAGCCCCCAGACTAGCTCGCAGTTCTTC.